This TCR beta chain was captured in a study of T cells in Graves' hyperthyroidism and ophthalmopathy. Template material for amplifying TCR beta CDR3 regions consisted of RNA transcripts. The study used the HTBI primer set for a first-round RT-PCR of the TCR CDR3. From the multiplex PCR reads, TCRdb called clonotypes with MiXCR, one entry per CDR3 protein. The sample holds about 360,000 distinct CDR3 sequences, just under 25% seen once. The CDR3 spans 15 residues. In germline, CDR1 is SGHRS, CDR2 YFSETQ. With 4 bases clipped from V and 6 bases from J, the junction kept 8 bases outside the gene matches. Whole-study results and caveats: Most clonotypes that expanded in the thyroid above 0.001 also showed up in blood. A median around six months before onset, the model predicted ophthalmopathy. A model using 13 V-J features told ophthalmopathy apart from stable hyperthyroidism.

Of note for this clonotype: Antigen specificity is unknown.

The sample comprised blood. The chain recombines TRBV5-1 with TRBJ2-1; 9 bases map to TRBD2. The sequence was obtained from a man aged 50 or older with Graves' hyperthyroidism. This CDR3 reads CASSVSGSPPNEQFF. In DNA, the CDR3 is TGCGCCAGCAGCGTTAGCGGGAGCCCCCCCAATGAGCAGTTCTTC. Using reference TRBV5-1 and TRBJ2-1 for the parts outside the CDR3, the full variable domain is KAGVTQTPRYLIKTRGQQVTLSCSPISGHRSVSWYQQTPGQGLQFLFEYFSETQRNKGNFPGRFSGRQFSNSRSEMNVSTLELGDSALYLCASSVSGSPPNEQFFGPGTRLTVL.